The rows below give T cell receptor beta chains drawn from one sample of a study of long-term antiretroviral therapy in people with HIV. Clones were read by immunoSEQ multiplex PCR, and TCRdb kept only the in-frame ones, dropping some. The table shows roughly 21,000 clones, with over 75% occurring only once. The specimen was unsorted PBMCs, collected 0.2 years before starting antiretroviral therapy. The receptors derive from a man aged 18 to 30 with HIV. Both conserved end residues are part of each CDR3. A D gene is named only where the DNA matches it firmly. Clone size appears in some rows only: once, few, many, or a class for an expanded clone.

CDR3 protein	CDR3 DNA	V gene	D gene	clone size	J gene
CASSLGAYEQYF	TGTGCCAGCAGCTTAGGAGCCTACGAGCAGTACTTC	TRBV13	NA	NA	TRBJ2-7
CASSHRADSLYGYTF	TGTGCCAGCAGCCATAGAGCAGATAGTCTCTATGGCTACACCTTC	TRBV6-5	NA	NA	TRBJ1-2
CASSDSVNNEQFF	TGCGCCAGCAGTGACAGCGTCAACAATGAGCAGTTCTTC	TRBV10-2	NA	NA	TRBJ2-1
CASSSQGQGPNSPLHF	TGCGCCAGCAGCAGCCAAGGACAGGGGCCTAATTCACCCCTCCACTTT	TRBV5-1	TRBD1	NA	TRBJ1-6
CASSWTAQETQYF	TGTGCTAGCAGTTGGACGGCTCAAGAGACCCAGTACTTC	TRBV7-7	NA	NA	TRBJ2-5
CASSYNSKGSPLHF	TGTGCCAGCAGTTATAATTCCAAGGGTTCACCCCTCCACTTT	TRBV6-5	NA	NA	TRBJ1-6
CASRGVRNTGELFF	TGCGCCAGCCGGGGGGTTAGGAACACCGGGGAGCTGTTTTTT	TRBV4-3	TRBD2	NA	TRBJ2-2
CASVPSGDTQYF	TGTGCTAGTGTTCCTAGCGGAGATACGCAGTATTTT	TRBV12-5	TRBD2	NA	TRBJ2-3
CASSLNPGPYEQYF	TGTGCCAGCAGCCTTAACCCGGGTCCCTACGAGCAGTACTTC	TRBV27	NA	NA	TRBJ2-7
CASSLTPPPENTEAFF	TGTGCCAGCAGCTTAACTCCCCCCCCTGAGAACACTGAAGCTTTCTTT	TRBV7-2	NA	NA	TRBJ1-1
CASRKAGAPGYTF	TGCGCCAGCCGGAAGGCAGGGGCGCCCGGCTACACCTTC	TRBV4-3	NA	NA	TRBJ1-2
CASSPPTGNTEAFF	TGTGCCAGCTCACCACCGACAGGGAACACTGAAGCTTTCTTT	TRBV18	NA	NA	TRBJ1-1
CASSQGTGANTIYF	TGCGCCAGCAGCCAAGGGACAGGGGCAAACACCATATATTTT	TRBV4-1	TRBD1	NA	TRBJ1-3
CASSPNPWAEQYF	TGTGCCAGTAGTCCCAACCCCTGGGCCGAGCAGTACTTC	TRBV19	NA	NA	TRBJ2-7
CASSQDRAGGVNQPQHF	TGCGCCAGCAGCCAAGATAGGGCAGGGGGTGTCAATCAGCCCCAGCATTTT	TRBV4-3	TRBD1	once	TRBJ1-5
CASSQTLAGGPGRSDTQYF	TGCGCCAGCAGCCAGACTCTAGCGGGAGGTCCCGGCCGTTCGGATACGCAGTATTTT	TRBV4-3	TRBD2	NA	TRBJ2-3
CASSILGLAGGTDTQYF	TGTGCCAGTAGTATCTTAGGACTAGCGGGAGGCACAGATACGCAGTATTTT	TRBV19	TRBD2	NA	TRBJ2-3
CASSPRGTGGYTF	TGTGCCAGCAGCCCCAGGGGGACGGGTGGCTACACCTTC	TRBV6-6	TRBD1	NA	TRBJ1-2
CASSLDGGSTDTQYF	TGCGCCAGCAGCTTGGATGGGGGGAGCACAGATACGCAGTATTTT	TRBV5-1	NA	NA	TRBJ2-3
CASSLAVAAGGASYNEQFF	TGTGCCAGCAGCTTAGCGGTCGCGGCAGGGGGCGCGTCCTACAATGAGCAGTTCTTC	TRBV11-1	TRBD1	NA	TRBJ2-1
CASSPPYTF	TGTGCCAGCAGCCCCCCCTACACCTTC	TRBV7-2	NA	NA	TRBJ1-2
CASSPSSGGRSSYEQYF	TGTGCCAGCAGCCCCAGCTCGGGGGGGCGGAGCTCCTACGAGCAGTACTTC	TRBV7-9	TRBD2	few	TRBJ2-7
CASSLLSATQNSPLHF	TGTGCCAGCAGCTTACTCTCGGCGACACAGAATTCACCCCTCCACTTT	TRBV7-6	NA	NA	TRBJ1-6
CASSPLVRGEQYF	TGCGCCAGCAGCCCGCTTGTGAGGGGCGAGCAGTACTTC	TRBV4-3	NA	NA	TRBJ2-7
CASSYRPSNTGELFF	TGTGCCAGCAGTTACCGGCCGTCGAACACCGGGGAGCTGTTTTTT	TRBV6-5	NA	NA	TRBJ2-2
CASSNEGPQYF	TGTGCCAGCAGCAACGAGGGTCCGCAGTACTTC	TRBV5-6	NA	once	TRBJ2-7
CASSLVTGANYEQYF	TGTGCCAGCAGCTTAGTTACAGGGGCGAACTACGAGCAGTACTTC	TRBV7-9	TRBD1	NA	TRBJ2-7
CASKGGGGNQPQHF	TGTGCCAGTAAAGGGGGTGGAGGCAATCAGCCCCAGCATTTT	TRBV19	NA	NA	TRBJ1-5
CASSLGHPSTDTQYF	TGTGCCAGCAGCTTGGGTCATCCTAGCACAGATACGCAGTATTTT	TRBV5-4	NA	once	TRBJ2-3
CASSDSGGTNEKLFF	TGTGCCAGCTCCGACTCCGGTGGAACTAATGAAAAACTGTTTTTT	TRBV6-1	NA	NA	TRBJ1-4
CSAPGEGGYTF	TGCAGTGCTCCTGGAGAGGGCGGCTACACCTTC	TRBV20-1	NA	NA	TRBJ1-2
CASSQFADRANTGELFF	TGTGCCAGCAGCCAATTCGCGGACAGAGCGAACACCGGGGAGCTGTTTTTT	TRBV14	NA	once	TRBJ2-2
CASSLAGPPVGQFF	TGTGCCAGCAGCTTAGCGGGGCCGCCGGTGGGGCAGTTCTTC	TRBV7-9	NA	NA	TRBJ2-1
CASSVSLAGALANTGELFF	TGTGCCAGCAGCGTCTCCCTAGCGGGAGCCCTCGCGAACACCGGGGAGCTGTTTTTT	TRBV9	TRBD2	NA	TRBJ2-2
CASSMGQSYTEAFF	TGTGCCAGCAGCATGGGACAGAGCTACACTGAAGCTTTCTTT	TRBV7-6	TRBD1	few	TRBJ1-1
CASSFLETGGGTEAFF	TGTGCCAGCAGTTTCTTGGAGACAGGTGGGGGCACTGAAGCTTTCTTT	TRBV27	NA	NA	TRBJ1-1
CASSVEGEPDYGYTF	TGTGCCAGCAGCGTAGAAGGTGAGCCCGACTATGGCTACACCTTC	TRBV9	NA	NA	TRBJ1-2
CASSLVGDGSYEQYF	TGTGCCAGCAGCTTAGTGGGGGATGGGTCCTACGAGCAGTACTTC	TRBV7-9	NA	NA	TRBJ2-7
CASSSWTSGGEQYF	TGTGCCAGCAGCTCCTGGACTAGCGGGGGCGAGCAGTACTTC	TRBV14	TRBD2	NA	TRBJ2-7
CASRQGTGNTIYF	TGTGCCAGCAGGCAGGGGACTGGAAACACCATATATTTT	TRBV6-5	NA	NA	TRBJ1-3
CAWSVDMGTDQPQHF	TGTGCCTGGAGTGTTGATATGGGGACCGATCAGCCCCAGCATTTT	TRBV30	NA	NA	TRBJ1-5
CAIRAGGTNQETQYF	TGTGCCATACGAGCGGGAGGAACCAACCAAGAGACCCAGTACTTC	TRBV10-3	TRBD2	NA	TRBJ2-5
CASSVTHNEQFF	TGTGCCAGCAGCGTAACTCACAATGAGCAGTTCTTC	TRBV9	NA	NA	TRBJ2-1
CSARRGTYEQYF	TGCAGCGCTCGCAGGGGAACCTACGAGCAGTACTTC	TRBV29-1	NA	NA	TRBJ2-7
CASSLDGTYGYTF	TGTGCCAGCAGTTTAGATGGAACCTATGGCTACACCTTC	TRBV27	NA	NA	TRBJ1-2
CASTEGGAHNEKLFF	TGTGCCAGCACCGAGGGGGGGGCCCATAATGAAAAACTGTTTTTT	TRBV13	NA	NA	TRBJ1-4
CASGGIFYNEQFF	TGTGCCAGCGGTGGGATATTTTACAATGAGCAGTTCTTC	TRBV6-5	NA	once	TRBJ2-1
CASSQQTGFAGELFF	TGTGCCAGCAGCCAACAGACAGGTTTCGCCGGGGAGCTGTTTTTT	TRBV4-2	NA	NA	TRBJ2-2
CASSQDTGIPTSTDTQYF	TGCGCCAGCAGCCAAGATACGGGTATCCCAACTAGCACAGATACGCAGTATTTT	TRBV4-3	NA	medium-sized	TRBJ2-3
CAWSVTGTLREKLFF	TGTGCCTGGAGTGTGACCGGGACCCTTAGGGAAAAACTGTTTTTT	TRBV30	NA	NA	TRBJ1-4
CASSLAEGGGQTEAFF	TGTGCCAGCAGCTTAGCTGAGGGGGGAGGTCAAACTGAAGCTTTCTTT	TRBV7-8	NA	NA	TRBJ1-1
CASSPRPAASYGYTF	TGTGCCAGCAGCCCACGACCGGCAGCCTCGTATGGCTACACCTTC	TRBV4-2	NA	NA	TRBJ1-2
CASSQDPSGPAGGYTF	TGTGCCAGCAGCCAAGACCCCTCGGGGCCCGCAGGTGGCTACACCTTC	TRBV14	NA	NA	TRBJ1-2